Listed below are T cell receptor beta chains from one sample, sequenced in a study of shared clonotypes between healthy human individuals. Measured with immunoSEQ multiplex PCR; TCRdb has only the in-frame clones, and not every one. The sample carries about 2.1 million clones, about 93% recorded once. Sequencing was carried out using naive CD8+ T cells from PBMCs. All receptors derive from a man aged 18 to 29 in good health. Some clones in this sample may be carry-over from other donors' samples. The CDR3 runs from the conserved cysteine through the conserved F or W. Each record gives: D gene, clone size, V gene, J gene, CDR3 DNA, CDR3 protein. The D gene is left open where the match is weak. The listing skips clone size in some rows; elsewhere it reads once, few, many or a size class.

-,-,TRBV27,TRBJ2-5,TGTGCCAGCGGCTGGCCAGTAGAGACCCAGTACTTC,CASGWPVETQYF
TRBD1,-,TRBV18,TRBJ2-7,TGTGCCAGCTCACCCTGGGACAGAATCTCCTACGAGCAGTACTTC,CASSPWDRISYEQYF
-,-,TRBV13,TRBJ2-5,TGTGCCAGCAGCTTAGGACGGGGGGAGACCCAGTACTTC,CASSLGRGETQYF
-,few,TRBV27,TRBJ1-1,TGTGCCAGCAGTTTAGGACCGTACACTGAAGCTTTCTTT,CASSLGPYTEAFF
-,-,TRBV6-6,TRBJ2-7,TGTGCCAGTCACTCTGGCGGAGCGACTTACGAGCAGTACTTC,CASHSGGATYEQYF
-,-,TRBV15,TRBJ2-5,TGTGCCACCAGCAGCTGGGAGATGGGAGAGACCCAGTACTTC,CATSSWEMGETQYF
-,-,TRBV29-1,TRBJ2-7,TGCAGCGTTGAGCCGGGGGACAGCAGACCCTACGAGCAGTACTTC,CSVEPGDSRPYEQYF
TRBD2,once,TRBV18,TRBJ2-1,TGTGCCAGCTCACCACCCGGACTAGCGGGTATTTTAAATGAGCAGTTCTTC,CASSPPGLAGILNEQFF
TRBD2,once,TRBV11-2,TRBJ2-5,TGTGCCAGCAGCCCTGGACTAGCGGGGGCCATGGCCCAGTACTTC,CASSPGLAGAMAQYF
-,-,TRBV19,TRBJ2-7,TGTGCCAGTAGTTCCTTGGGTAACGAGCAGTACTTC,CASSSLGNEQYF
-,-,TRBV7-9,TRBJ1-2,TGTGCCAGCAGCAACAGACTAGGGGCTGGCTACACCTTC,CASSNRLGAGYTF
TRBD2,-,TRBV5-1,TRBJ2-1,TGCGCCAGCAGCTTAACTAGCGGACTCTACAATGAGCAGTTCTTC,CASSLTSGLYNEQFF
-,-,TRBV7-9,TRBJ2-7,TGTGCCAGCAGCTTAAGACAGAGCTACGAGCAGTACTTC,CASSLRQSYEQYF
TRBD1,-,TRBV7-9,TRBJ1-1,TGTGCCAGCAGCTCTGAGAAGTACAGGGGGCTAACTGAAGCTTTCTTT,CASSSEKYRGLTEAFF
-,-,TRBV4-1,TRBJ2-2,TGCGCCAGCAGCCCCCTTCCGGGGGCGAGCACCGGGGAGCTGTTTTTT,CASSPLPGASTGELFF
-,-,TRBV6-5,TRBJ2-2,TGTGCCAGCAGTTACTCCGGAACAGGCCGGGGCGGGGAGCTGTTTTTT,CASSYSGTGRGGELFF
TRBD2,-,TRBV5-1,TRBJ2-3,TGCGCCAGCAGCTTGGGACGGGAGGTTGTGGTAGATACGCAGTATTTT,CASSLGREVVVDTQYF
-,-,TRBV29-1,TRBJ1-5,TGCAGCGTTGATGGGGGGGGACACAATCAGCCCCAGCATTTT,CSVDGGGHNQPQHF
-,-,TRBV5-4,TRBJ2-7,TGTGCCAGCAGCTTGGGGGGGGACTACGAGCAGTACTTC,CASSLGGDYEQYF
TRBD1,-,TRBV27,TRBJ2-3,TGTGCCAGCAGCTCTATCGGACAGGTCAGCACAGATACGCAGTATTTT,CASSSIGQVSTDTQYF
-,-,TRBV6-5,TRBJ2-2,TGTGCCAGCAGCACCACGGGGACTGGCACCGGGGAGCTGTTTTTT,CASSTTGTGTGELFF
TRBD1,once,TRBV29-1,TRBJ2-7,TGCAGCGTACAAAGGTGGAGTGGACAGGGGACCTACGAGCAGTACTTC,CSVQRWSGQGTYEQYF
-,-,TRBV6-4,TRBJ2-2,TGTGCCAGCAGTAGTAACAGTTACACCGGGGAGCTGTTTTTT,CASSSNSYTGELFF
-,-,TRBV28,TRBJ2-1,TGTGCCAGCAGTTTAACGAGGGTCAATGAGCAGTTCTTC,CASSLTRVNEQFF
TRBD2,-,TRBV9,TRBJ2-3,TGTGCCAGCACTCCTAGCGGGGTAAGCACAGATACGCAGTATTTT,CASTPSGVSTDTQYF
-,-,TRBV27,TRBJ1-5,TGTGCCAGCACAAGGGGGGGTGGTCAGCCCCAGCATTTT,CASTRGGGQPQHF
TRBD2,-,TRBV10-3,TRBJ2-7,TGTGCCATCAGTGAAGAGGGACTAGCGATCTCCTACGAGCAGTACTTC,CAISEEGLAISYEQYF
-,-,TRBV2,TRBJ2-7,TGTGCCAGCAAGGTTGACACAAGCTCCTACGAGCAGTACTTC,CASKVDTSSYEQYF
-,-,TRBV19,TRBJ2-7,TGTGCCAGTAGTATACGTAATCCAGGGACCCACGAGCAGTACTTC,CASSIRNPGTHEQYF
-,-,TRBV5-1,TRBJ2-3,TGCGCCAGCAGCTTTCTATCGCGGAGAACTAGCACAGATACGCAGTATTTT,CASSFLSRRTSTDTQYF
TRBD1,-,TRBV10-3,TRBJ2-7,TGTGCCATCAGCGAACCGACAGGGGTAAGCTCCTACGAGCAGTACTTC,CAISEPTGVSSYEQYF
TRBD2,-,TRBV7-9,TRBJ2-1,TGTGCCAGCAGTTCGACCATTCTAGCGGGAGGTAGCTCCTACAATGAGCAGTTCTTC,CASSSTILAGGSSYNEQFF
-,-,TRBV15,TRBJ2-5,TGTGCCACCAGCAGAGGGGCGGGAATTCAAGAGACCCAGTACTTC,CATSRGAGIQETQYF
TRBD2,-,TRBV29-1,TRBJ2-1,TGCAGCGTAGACGAAAGGACTAGCGGGGCCACCAACCCCTCCTACAATGAGCAGTTCTTC,CSVDERTSGATNPSYNEQFF
-,-,TRBV5-1,TRBJ2-7,TGCGCCAGCAGCCCCGGCCGAGGAGCTTACGAGCAGTACTTC,CASSPGRGAYEQYF
-,once,TRBV30,TRBJ1-2,TGTGCCTGGACTGGCCCTAATGGCTACACCTTC,CAWTGPNGYTF
-,-,TRBV19,TRBJ1-5,TGTGCCAGTAGTATAGAGGTCAATCAGCCCCAGCATTTT,CASSIEVNQPQHF
-,-,TRBV7-9,TRBJ2-5,TGTGCCAGCAGGGTCCGGGAAGAAGAGACCCAGTACTTC,CASRVREEETQYF
-,-,TRBV15,TRBJ1-2,TGTGCCACCAGCAGAAGTACAGCGCTGGACTATGGCTACACCTTC,CATSRSTALDYGYTF
TRBD1,-,TRBV9,TRBJ1-5,TGTGCCAGCAGCCTAACAGGGGGCTACAATCAGCCCCAGCATTTT,CASSLTGGYNQPQHF
-,-,TRBV5-8,TRBJ1-5,TGTGCCAGCAGCAGTGGGACGATCTCCAATCAGCCCCAGCATTTT,CASSSGTISNQPQHF
-,-,TRBV19,TRBJ2-7,TGTGCCAGTAGTCCCAGGGGCTCGTACGAGCAGTACTTC,CASSPRGSYEQYF
TRBD2,-,TRBV5-6,TRBJ2-2,TGTGCCAGCAGCTCCGGGCTAGCGGAGTACACCGGGGAGCTGTTTTTT,CASSSGLAEYTGELFF
TRBD1,once,TRBV30,TRBJ2-7,TGTGCCTGGAGTACACGGACAGGGGGTCTCTTCTTC,CAWSTRTGGLFF
-,-,TRBV28,TRBJ2-7,TGTGCCAGCAGTTTAACGCAGGGCTACGAGCAGTACTTC,CASSLTQGYEQYF
-,once,TRBV28,TRBJ1-5,TGTGCCAGCAGTTTATCTTCGGAGTTTTGGGGCCAGCCCCAGCATTTT,CASSLSSEFWGQPQHF
-,-,TRBV4-1,TRBJ2-1,TGCGCCAGCAGCCAAGCGAGTCCCGGGGGCCGCCACAATGAGCAGTTCTTC,CASSQASPGGRHNEQFF
TRBD1,-,TRBV28,TRBJ2-7,TGTGCCAGCAGCACGACAGGGGGCTGGGACGAGCAGTACTTC,CASSTTGGWDEQYF
TRBD1,once,TRBV5-1,TRBJ2-7,TGCGCCAGCAGCTTGGCACCGGGACAGGAACTCTACGAGCAGTACTTC,CASSLAPGQELYEQYF
TRBD2,-,TRBV27,TRBJ2-5,TGTGCAAGCGGGAGAGAGACCCAGTACTTC,CASGRETQYF
-,-,TRBV6-5,TRBJ2-7,TGTGCCAGCAGCGGCCGGGGTATTAACTACGAGCAGTACTTC,CASSGRGINYEQYF
-,-,TRBV4-3,TRBJ2-3,TGCGCCAGCAGCCAAGATGTGGGGTTCCCAGATACGCAGTATTTT,CASSQDVGFPDTQYF
-,-,TRBV10-3,TRBJ2-4,TGTGCCATCAGTGAGCAGGGAGCCAAAAACATTCAGTACTTC,CAISEQGAKNIQYF
TRBD1,-,TRBV19,TRBJ2-7,TGTGCCAGTAGCCCCACACAGGGGGCATCCTACGAGCAGTACTTC,CASSPTQGASYEQYF
-,-,TRBV19,TRBJ2-1,TGTGCCAGTAGACAAAACAATGAGCAGTTCTTC,CASRQNNEQFF
-,once,TRBV4-3,TRBJ2-3,TGCGCCAGCAGCCAAACACTTTCACGCACAGATACGCAGTATTTT,CASSQTLSRTDTQYF
-,-,TRBV6-6,TRBJ1-1,TGTGCCAGCAGTTACTCGTCGGCGCGGAACACTGAAGCTTTCTTT,CASSYSSARNTEAFF
-,-,TRBV14,TRBJ1-1,TGTGCCAGCAGCCGGCTGAGGGGTGGTACTGAAGCTTTCTTT,CASSRLRGGTEAFF